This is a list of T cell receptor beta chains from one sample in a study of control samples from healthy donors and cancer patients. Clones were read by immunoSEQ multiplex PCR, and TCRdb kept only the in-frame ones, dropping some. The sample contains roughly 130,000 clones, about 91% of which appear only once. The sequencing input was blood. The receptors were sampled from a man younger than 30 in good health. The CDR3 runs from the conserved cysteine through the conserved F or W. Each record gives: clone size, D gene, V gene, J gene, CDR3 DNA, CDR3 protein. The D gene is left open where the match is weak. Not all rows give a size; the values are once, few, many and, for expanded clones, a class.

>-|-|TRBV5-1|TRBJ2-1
TGCGCCAGCAGCTTGGGGACTGGAGGGAATGAGCAGTTCTTC
CASSLGTGGNEQFF
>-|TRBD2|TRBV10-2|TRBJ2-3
TGCGCCAGCAGTGTCCCGGGGGGGACAGATACGCAGTATTTT
CASSVPGGTDTQYF
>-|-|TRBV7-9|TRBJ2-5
TGTGCCAGCAGCTTAAAAAGGATCCAAGAGACCCAGTACTTC
CASSLKRIQETQYF
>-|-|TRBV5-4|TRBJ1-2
TGTGCCACCGGGGCACCCACCGTTGGGAACTATGGCTACACCTTC
CATGAPTVGNYGYTF
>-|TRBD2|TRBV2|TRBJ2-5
TGTGCCAGCAGGGAGGGGCGGGGGGAAGAGACCCAGTACTTC
CASREGRGEETQYF
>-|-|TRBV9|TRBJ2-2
TGTGCCAGCAGGGTTGGAGGGAACACCGGGGAGCTGTTTTTT
CASRVGGNTGELFF
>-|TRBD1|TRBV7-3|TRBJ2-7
TGTGCCAGCAGCCTAACCGGGACAGGGGTCTACGAGCAGTACTTC
CASSLTGTGVYEQYF
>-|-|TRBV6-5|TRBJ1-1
TGTGCCACCAGGAACACTGAAGCTTTCTTT
CATRNTEAFF
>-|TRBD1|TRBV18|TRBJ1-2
TGTGCCAGCTCACCACGAGGGACAGGGAGCTATGGCTACACCTTC
CASSPRGTGSYGYTF
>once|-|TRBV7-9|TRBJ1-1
TGTGCCAGCAGAGGCAGGCCCAACACTGAAGCTTTCTTT
CASRGRPNTEAFF
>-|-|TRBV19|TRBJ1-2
TGTGCCAGTAAGTGGGGGCCCAGACCTAACTATGGCTACACCTTC
CASKWGPRPNYGYTF
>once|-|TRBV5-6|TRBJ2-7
TGTGCCAGCAGCTTCGGCCGATTATCCTACGAGCAGTACTTC
CASSFGRLSYEQYF
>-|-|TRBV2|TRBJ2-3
TGTGCCAGCAGTTTTACAGGGACAGATACGCAGTATTTT
CASSFTGTDTQYF
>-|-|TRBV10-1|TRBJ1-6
TGCGCCAGCAGTGCAGGGGATTCACCCCTCCACTTT
CASSAGDSPLHF
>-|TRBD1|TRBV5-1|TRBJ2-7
TGCGCCAGCAGCTCTCCCGGGACAGGGCTCTACGAGCAGTACTTC
CASSSPGTGLYEQYF
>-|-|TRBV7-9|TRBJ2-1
TGTGCCAGCAGCTTAGCGGGCTCGTTTTACAATGAGCAGTTCTTC
CASSLAGSFYNEQFF
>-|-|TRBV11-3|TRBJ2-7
TGTGCCAGCAGCTTAGGGGGAGACTACGAGCAGTACTTC
CASSLGGDYEQYF
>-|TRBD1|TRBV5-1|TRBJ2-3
TGCGCCAGCAGCTTGGAGGGACAGGGGGCCGATACGCAGTATTTT
CASSLEGQGADTQYF
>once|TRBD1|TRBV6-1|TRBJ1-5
TGTGCCAGCAGTGAATGGGGACAGGGCGGTCAGCCCCAGCATTTT
CASSEWGQGGQPQHF
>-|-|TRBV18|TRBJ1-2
TGTGCCACCCGCATTGCTAACTATGGCTACACCTTC
CATRIANYGYTF
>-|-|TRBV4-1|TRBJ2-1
TGCGCCAGCAGCCAAGCAAGAGAATCCTACAATGAGCAGTTCTTC
CASSQARESYNEQFF
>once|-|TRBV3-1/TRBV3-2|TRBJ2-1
TGTGCCAGCAGCCCCGGAGTAGCCAACATCCGGAATGAGCAGTTCTTC
CASSPGVANIRNEQFF
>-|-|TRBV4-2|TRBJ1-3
TGTGCCAGCAGCCAAGAGCGGGGATACTCTGGAAACACCATATATTTT
CASSQERGYSGNTIYF
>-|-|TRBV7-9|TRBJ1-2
TGTGCCAGCAGCTTAGGGGGGGAAGGCTACACCTTC
CASSLGGEGYTF
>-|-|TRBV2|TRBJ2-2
TGTGCCAGCAGTGTCAACACCGGGGAGCTGTTTTTT
CASSVNTGELFF
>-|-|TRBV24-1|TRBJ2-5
TGTGCCACCAGTGATGGGTACCAAGAGACCCAGTACTTC
CATSDGYQETQYF
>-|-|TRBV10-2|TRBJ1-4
TGCGCCAGCAGTGAGAGGACTGTTAATGAAAAACTGTTTTTT
CASSERTVNEKLFF
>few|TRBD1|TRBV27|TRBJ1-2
TGTGCCAGCAGTTCCCGGGACAGGGGGCGAGGGGGCTACACCTTC
CASSSRDRGRGGYTF
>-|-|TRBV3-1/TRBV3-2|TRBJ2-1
TGTGCCAGCAGCCAAAGGGGGAGCGATGAGCAGTTCTTC
CASSQRGSDEQFF
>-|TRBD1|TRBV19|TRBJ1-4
TGTGCCAGTAGGGACAGGGGGGGAAATGAAAAACTGTTTTTT
CASRDRGGNEKLFF
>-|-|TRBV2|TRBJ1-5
TGTGCCAGCAGTGAAGCGGCCTCAGCCCAGCATTTT
CASSEAASAQHF
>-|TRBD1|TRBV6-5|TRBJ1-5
TGTGCCAGCAGTTCGGGACAGTCTTATAGCAATCAGCCCCAGCATTTT
CASSSGQSYSNQPQHF
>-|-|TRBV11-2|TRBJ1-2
TGTGCCAGCAGCGCCCGGGACGGATGGGGGTATGGCTACACCTTC
CASSARDGWGYGYTF
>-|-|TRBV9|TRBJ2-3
TGTGCCAGCAGCGAGACCGGGACCTCAGCCACAGATACGCAGTATTTT
CASSETGTSATDTQYF
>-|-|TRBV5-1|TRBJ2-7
TGCGCCAGCAGCTTGGGTTGGGGGAACTCCTACGAGCAGTACTTC
CASSLGWGNSYEQYF
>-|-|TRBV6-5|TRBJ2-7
TGTGCCAGCAGTATCTTCCGACAACAGTCCTACGAGCAGTACTTC
CASSIFRQQSYEQYF
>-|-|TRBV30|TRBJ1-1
TGTGCCTGGAGTGTACACGGGGGGAATGAAGCTTTCTTT
CAWSVHGGNEAFF
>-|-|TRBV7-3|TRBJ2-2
TGTGCCAGCAGCCTACAGGGCGGGGACACCGGGGAGCTGTTTTTT
CASSLQGGDTGELFF
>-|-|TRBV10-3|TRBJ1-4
TGTGCCATCGGAGGGGCGGCTAATGAAAAACTGTTTTTT
CAIGGAANEKLFF
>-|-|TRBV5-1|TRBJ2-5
TGCGCCAGCAGCTCGGACACCCAAGAGACCCAGTACTTC
CASSSDTQETQYF
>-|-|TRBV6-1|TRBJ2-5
TGTGCCAGCAGTGAAGGCAGGGAGGAGACCCAGTACTTC
CASSEGREETQYF
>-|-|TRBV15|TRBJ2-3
TGTGCCACCAGCAGAGATAGGGGGGCATTTAAAACAGATACGCAGTATTTT
CATSRDRGAFKTDTQYF
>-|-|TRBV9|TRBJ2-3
TGTGCCAGCAGCGTAGTCCCCGCAGGGGCGTACACAGATACGCAGTATTTT
CASSVVPAGAYTDTQYF
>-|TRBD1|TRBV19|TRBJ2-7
TGTGCCAGTAGTATCGGACAGGACTCCTACGAGCAGTACTTC
CASSIGQDSYEQYF
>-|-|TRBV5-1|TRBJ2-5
TGCGCCAGCAGCTCGGAGGGGGCCCTACAAGAGACCCAGTACTTC
CASSSEGALQETQYF
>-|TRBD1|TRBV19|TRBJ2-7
TGTGCCAGTAGTATCATGGACAGGGCCTACGAGCAGTACTTC
CASSIMDRAYEQYF